This TCR beta chain was sequenced for a study of radiotherapy plus CTLA-4 blockade in lung cancer (dated by TCRdb to the late 2010s). General notes on the study: Objective responses occurred in 15% to 20% of enrolled patients, and 25% to 40% achieved disease control.

The library came from the immunoSEQ multiplex PCR assay. TCRdb took over this immuneACCESS table, retaining in-frame rearrangements with V and J assigned. Such tables are incomplete; in checked studies, under half of the missing clones stem from an unresolved V gene, and the remainder is unexplained. This sample holds 50,000 to 65,000 clones; just over 75% were observed only once. In total, the top ten clones hold less than 4.5% of the sample. The study evaluated CTLA-4 blockade (ipilimumab) given together with focal radiation therapy in patients who had chemo-refractory metastatic non-small-cell lung cancer. As regards this clone: Its binding antigen is unknown. Base quality data are lacking; no much larger clone is found one base away.

According to the germline V gene, CDR1 reads MGHRA and CDR2 reads YSYEKL. The CDR3 numbers 13 residues from cysteine through phenylalanine. This entry keeps only the CDR3 DNA: 39 bases, framed from base 1. Relative to germline, V is missing 3 bases and J is missing 9 bases, with 2 bases of the junction outside any gene match. Broad study findings and their caveats: Early dynamic changes in blood T cell clones, together with increased serum interferon-beta after radiation, were reported as the strongest predictors of response. TCR clones derived from tumors expanded in peripheral blood after treatment with radiotherapy and ipilimumab.

The sample was peripheral blood, taken from a patient treated with radiotherapy plus ipilimumab. The V gene is TRBV4-1 and the J gene is TRBJ2-1; the junction holds 10 bases that match TRBD1. This TCR was recovered from a human donor with non-small cell lung cancer who had a partial response to radiotherapy plus ipilimumab. The CDR3 reads CASSHGTGVEQFF. The nucleotides are TGCGCCAGCAGCCACGGGACAGGGGTTGAGCAGTTCTTC.